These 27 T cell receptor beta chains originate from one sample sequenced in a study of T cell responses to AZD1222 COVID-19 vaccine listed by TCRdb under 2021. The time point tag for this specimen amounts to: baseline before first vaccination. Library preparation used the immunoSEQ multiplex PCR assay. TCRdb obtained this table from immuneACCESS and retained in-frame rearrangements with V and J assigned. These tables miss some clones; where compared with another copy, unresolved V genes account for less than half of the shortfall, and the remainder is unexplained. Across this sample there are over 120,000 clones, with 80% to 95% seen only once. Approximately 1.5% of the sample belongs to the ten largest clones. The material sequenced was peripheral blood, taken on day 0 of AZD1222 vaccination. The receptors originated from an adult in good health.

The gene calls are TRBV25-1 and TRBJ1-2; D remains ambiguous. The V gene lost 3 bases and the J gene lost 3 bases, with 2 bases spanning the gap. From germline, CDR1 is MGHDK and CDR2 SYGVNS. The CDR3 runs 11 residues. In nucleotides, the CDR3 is TGTGCCAGCAGTGATGACTATGGCTACACCTTC. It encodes CASSDDYGYTF.

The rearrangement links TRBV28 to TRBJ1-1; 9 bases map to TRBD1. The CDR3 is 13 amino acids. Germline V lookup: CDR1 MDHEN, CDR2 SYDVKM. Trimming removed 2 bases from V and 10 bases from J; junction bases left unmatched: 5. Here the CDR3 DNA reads TGTGCCAGCAGTTTAAGGGGACAGGGCGGAGCTTTCTTT. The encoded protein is CASSLRGQGGAFF.

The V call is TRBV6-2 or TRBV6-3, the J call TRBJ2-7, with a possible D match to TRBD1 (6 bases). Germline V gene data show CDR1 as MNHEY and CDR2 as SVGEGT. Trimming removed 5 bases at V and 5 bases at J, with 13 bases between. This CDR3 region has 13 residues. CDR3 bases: TGTGCCAGCAGTCCCGGGACAAAAAACGAGCAGTACTTC. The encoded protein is CASSPGTKNEQYF.

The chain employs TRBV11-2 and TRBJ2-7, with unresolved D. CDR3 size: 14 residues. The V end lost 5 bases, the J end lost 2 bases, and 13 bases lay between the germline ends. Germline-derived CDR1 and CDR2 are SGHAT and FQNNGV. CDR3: CASSRGPGTYEQYF. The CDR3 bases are TGTGCCAGCAGCCGAGGTCCAGGAACCTACGAGCAGTACTTC.

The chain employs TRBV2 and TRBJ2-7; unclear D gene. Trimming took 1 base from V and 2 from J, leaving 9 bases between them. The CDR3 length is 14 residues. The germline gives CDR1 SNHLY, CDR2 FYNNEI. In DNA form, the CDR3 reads TGTGCCAGCAGTGAAGAAGCCGGCCCCTACGAGCAGTACTTC. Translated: CASSEEAGPYEQYF.

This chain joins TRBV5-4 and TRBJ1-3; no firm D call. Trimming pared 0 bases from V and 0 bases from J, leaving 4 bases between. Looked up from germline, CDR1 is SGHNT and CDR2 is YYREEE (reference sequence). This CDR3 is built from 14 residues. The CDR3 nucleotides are TGTGCCAGCAGCTTGGAGATCTCTGGAAACACCATATATTTT. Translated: CASSLEISGNTIYF.

For the CDR3, the DNA is TGTGCCAGCAGCCAGCAGGGGGCAACTAATGAAAAACTGTTTTTT. It yields the protein CASSQQGATNEKLFF. The gene calls are TRBV3-1 (or the pseudogene TRBV3-2) and TRBJ1-4; 7 nucleotides agree with TRBD1. This CDR3 region has 15 residues. J was trimmed by 0 bases and V by 3 bases; bases with no gene match: 1. Germline CDR1 is LGHDT and CDR2 is YNNKEL (reference sequence).

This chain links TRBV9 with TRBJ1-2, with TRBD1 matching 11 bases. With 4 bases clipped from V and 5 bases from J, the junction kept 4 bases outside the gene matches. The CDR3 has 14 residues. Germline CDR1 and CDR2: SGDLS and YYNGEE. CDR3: CASSKGQGDYGYTF. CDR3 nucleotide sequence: TGTGCCAGCAGCAAGGGACAGGGGGATTATGGCTACACCTTC. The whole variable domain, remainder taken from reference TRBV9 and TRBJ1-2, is DSGVTQTPKHLITATGQRVTLRCSPRSGDLSVYWYQQSLDQGLQFLIQYYNGEERAKGNILERFSAQQFPDLHSELNLSSLELGDSALYFCASSKGQGDYGYTFGSGTRLTVV.

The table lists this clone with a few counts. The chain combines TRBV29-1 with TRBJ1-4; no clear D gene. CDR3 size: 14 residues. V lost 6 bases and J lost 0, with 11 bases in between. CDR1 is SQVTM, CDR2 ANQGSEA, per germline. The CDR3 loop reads CSVTEVATNEKLFF. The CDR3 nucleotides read TGCAGCGTCACAGAAGTTGCAACTAATGAAAAACTGTTTTTT.

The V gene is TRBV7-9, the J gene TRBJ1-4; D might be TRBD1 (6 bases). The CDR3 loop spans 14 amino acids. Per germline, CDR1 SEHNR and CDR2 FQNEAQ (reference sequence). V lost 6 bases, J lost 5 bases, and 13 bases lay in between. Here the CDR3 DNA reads TGTGCCAGCAGACCGGGGGCTAAAAATGAAAAACTGTTTTTT. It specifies CASRPGAKNEKLFF.

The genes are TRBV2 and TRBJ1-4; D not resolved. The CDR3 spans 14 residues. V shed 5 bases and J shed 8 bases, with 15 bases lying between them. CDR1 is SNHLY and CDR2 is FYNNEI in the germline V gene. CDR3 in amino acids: CASSPLAPGEKLFF. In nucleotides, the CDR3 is TGTGCCAGCAGTCCCTTGGCCCCGGGGGAAAAACTGTTTTTT. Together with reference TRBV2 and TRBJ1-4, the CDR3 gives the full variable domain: EPEVTQTPSHQVTQMGQEVILRCVPISNHLYFYWYRQILGQKVEFLVSFYNNEISEKSEIFDDQFSVERPDGSNFTLKIRSTKLEDSAMYFCASSPLAPGEKLFFGSGTQLSVL.

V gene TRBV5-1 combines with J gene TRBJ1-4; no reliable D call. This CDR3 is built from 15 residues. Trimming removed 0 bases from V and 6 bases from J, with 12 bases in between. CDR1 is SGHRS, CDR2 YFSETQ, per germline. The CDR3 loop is CASSLGLGFDEKLFF. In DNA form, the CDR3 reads TGCGCCAGCAGCTTGGGTCTGGGTTTCGATGAAAAACTGTTTTTT.

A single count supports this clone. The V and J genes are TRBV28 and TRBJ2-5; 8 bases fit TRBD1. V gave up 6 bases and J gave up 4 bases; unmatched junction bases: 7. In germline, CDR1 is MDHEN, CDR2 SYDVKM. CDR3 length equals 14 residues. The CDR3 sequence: CASSFNRGSETQYF. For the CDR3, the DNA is TGTGCCAGCAGCTTTAACAGGGGGTCAGAGACCCAGTACTTC.

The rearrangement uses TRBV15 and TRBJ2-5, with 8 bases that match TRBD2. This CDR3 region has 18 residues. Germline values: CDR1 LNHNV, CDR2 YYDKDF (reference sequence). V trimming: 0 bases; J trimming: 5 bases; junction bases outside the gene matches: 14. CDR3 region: CATSRDSARGTSGETQYF. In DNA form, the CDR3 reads TGTGCCACCAGCAGAGATTCAGCACGCGGGACTAGTGGTGAGACCCAGTACTTC.

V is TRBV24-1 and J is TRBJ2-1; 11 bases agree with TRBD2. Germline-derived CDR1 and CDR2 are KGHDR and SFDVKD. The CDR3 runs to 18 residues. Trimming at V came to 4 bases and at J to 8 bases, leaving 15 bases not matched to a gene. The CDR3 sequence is CATSEAPTSGTPADEQFF. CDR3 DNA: TGTGCCACCAGTGAGGCCCCGACTAGCGGGACCCCTGCGGATGAGCAGTTCTTC.

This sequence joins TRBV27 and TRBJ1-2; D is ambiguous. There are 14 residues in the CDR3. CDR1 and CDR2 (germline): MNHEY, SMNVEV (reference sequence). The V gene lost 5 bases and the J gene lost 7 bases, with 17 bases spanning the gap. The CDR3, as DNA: TGTGCCAGCAGTGTGGGCGGCTCCGCGGGTGGCTACACCTTC. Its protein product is CASSVGGSAGGYTF.

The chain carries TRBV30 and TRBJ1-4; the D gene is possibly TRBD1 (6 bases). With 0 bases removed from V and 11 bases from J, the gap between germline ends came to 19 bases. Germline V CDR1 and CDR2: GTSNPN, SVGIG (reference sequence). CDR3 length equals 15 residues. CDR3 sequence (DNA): TGTGCCTGGAGTGTATTTTCGGACAGTTCGGTTAAACTGTTTTTT. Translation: CAWSVFSDSSVKLFF.

CDR3 DNA sequence: TGTGCCAGTAGTGCAGGGGGTCAGCCCCAGCATTTT. It is translated as CASSAGGQPQHF. This sequence joins TRBV19 and TRBJ1-5, with 7 positions matching TRBD1. The germline CDR1 and CDR2 sequences are LNHDA and SQIVND (reference sequence). V dropped 5 bases and J dropped 6; count of bases not matched to a gene: 1. This CDR3 region has 12 residues.

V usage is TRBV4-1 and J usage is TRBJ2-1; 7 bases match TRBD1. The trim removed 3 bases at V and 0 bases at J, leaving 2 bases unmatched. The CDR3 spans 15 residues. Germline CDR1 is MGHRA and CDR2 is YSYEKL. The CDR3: CASSQTGSSYNEQFF. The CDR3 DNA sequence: TGCGCCAGCAGCCAGACAGGGAGCTCCTACAATGAGCAGTTCTTC.

The CDR3 DNA is TGTGCCAGCAGTTATACCCAGGGGGAAAAACTGTTTTTT. The encoded protein is CASSYTQGEKLFF. The rearrangement joins TRBV6-5 to TRBJ1-4; possible D gene TRBD1, 6 bases. This CDR3 is 13 amino acids long. Germline V gene sequence: CDR1 MNHEY, CDR2 SVGAGI. The V end was cut by 3 bases, the J end by 8 bases, with 10 bases between.

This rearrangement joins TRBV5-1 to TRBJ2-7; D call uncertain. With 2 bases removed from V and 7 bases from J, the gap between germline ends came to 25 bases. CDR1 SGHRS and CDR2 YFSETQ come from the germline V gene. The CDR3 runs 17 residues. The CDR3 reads CASSLRFVGSRFREQYF. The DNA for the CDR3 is TGCGCCAGCAGCTTAAGGTTCGTCGGAAGTAGATTCAGGGAGCAGTACTTC. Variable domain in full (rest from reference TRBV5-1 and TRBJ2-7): KAGVTQTPRYLIKTRGQQVTLSCSPISGHRSVSWYQQTPGQGLQFLFEYFSETQRNKGNFPGRFSGRQFSNSRSEMNVSTLELGDSALYLCASSLRFVGSRFREQYFGPGTRLTVT.

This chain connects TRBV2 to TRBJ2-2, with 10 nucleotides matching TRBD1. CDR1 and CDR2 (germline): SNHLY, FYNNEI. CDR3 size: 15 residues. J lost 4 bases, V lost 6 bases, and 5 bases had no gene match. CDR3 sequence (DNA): TGTGCCAGCAGGATAGGACAGGGGGGCACCGGGGAGCTGTTTTTT. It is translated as CASRIGQGGTGELFF.

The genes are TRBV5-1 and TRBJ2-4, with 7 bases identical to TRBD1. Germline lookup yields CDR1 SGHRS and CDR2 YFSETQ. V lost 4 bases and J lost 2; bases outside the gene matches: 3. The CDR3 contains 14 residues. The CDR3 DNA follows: TGCGCCAGCAGCACAGGGGAATCCAAAAACATTCAGTACTTC. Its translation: CASSTGESKNIQYF.

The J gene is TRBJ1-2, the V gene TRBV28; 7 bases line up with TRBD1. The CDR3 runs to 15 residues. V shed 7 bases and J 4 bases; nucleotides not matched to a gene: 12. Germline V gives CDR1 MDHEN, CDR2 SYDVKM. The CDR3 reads CASIMPGTELYGYTF. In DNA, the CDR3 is TGTGCCAGCATTATGCCCGGGACAGAACTCTATGGCTACACCTTC.

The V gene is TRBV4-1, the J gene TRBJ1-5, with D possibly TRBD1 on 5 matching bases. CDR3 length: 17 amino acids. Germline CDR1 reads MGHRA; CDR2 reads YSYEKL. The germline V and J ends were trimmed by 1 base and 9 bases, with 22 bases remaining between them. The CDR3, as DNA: TGCGCCAGCAGCCAAGGAAGGGGTCTTAGGGGCCTGGGGCCCCAGCATTTT. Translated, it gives CASSQGRGLRGLGPQHF.

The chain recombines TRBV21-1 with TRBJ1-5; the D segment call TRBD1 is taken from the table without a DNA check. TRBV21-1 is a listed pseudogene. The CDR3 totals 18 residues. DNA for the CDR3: TGTGCCAGCAGCAAAAAGGTGGGGACAGGGGGCTGGAATCAGCCCCAGCATTTT. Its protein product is CASSKKVGTGGWNQPQHF.

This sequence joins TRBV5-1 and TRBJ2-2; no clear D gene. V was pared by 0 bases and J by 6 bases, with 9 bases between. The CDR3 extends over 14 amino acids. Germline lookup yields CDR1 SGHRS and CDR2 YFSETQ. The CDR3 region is CASSLAGGAGELFF. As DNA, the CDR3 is TGCGCCAGCAGCTTGGCGGGTGGAGCCGGGGAGCTGTTTTTT.